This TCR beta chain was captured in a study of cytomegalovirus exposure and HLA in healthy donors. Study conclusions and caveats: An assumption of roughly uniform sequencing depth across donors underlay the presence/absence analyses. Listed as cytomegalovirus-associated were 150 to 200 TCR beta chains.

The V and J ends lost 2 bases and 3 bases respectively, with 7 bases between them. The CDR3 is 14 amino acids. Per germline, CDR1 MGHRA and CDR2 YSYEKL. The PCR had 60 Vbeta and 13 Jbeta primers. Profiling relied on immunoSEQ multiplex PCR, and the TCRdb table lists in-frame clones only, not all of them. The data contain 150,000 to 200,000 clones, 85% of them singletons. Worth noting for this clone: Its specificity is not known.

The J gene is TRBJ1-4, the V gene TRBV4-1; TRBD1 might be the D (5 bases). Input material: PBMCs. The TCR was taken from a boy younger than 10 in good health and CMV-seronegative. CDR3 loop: CASSQFRANEKLFF. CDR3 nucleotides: TGCGCCAGCAGCCAATTCAGGGCTAATGAAAAACTGTTTTTT.